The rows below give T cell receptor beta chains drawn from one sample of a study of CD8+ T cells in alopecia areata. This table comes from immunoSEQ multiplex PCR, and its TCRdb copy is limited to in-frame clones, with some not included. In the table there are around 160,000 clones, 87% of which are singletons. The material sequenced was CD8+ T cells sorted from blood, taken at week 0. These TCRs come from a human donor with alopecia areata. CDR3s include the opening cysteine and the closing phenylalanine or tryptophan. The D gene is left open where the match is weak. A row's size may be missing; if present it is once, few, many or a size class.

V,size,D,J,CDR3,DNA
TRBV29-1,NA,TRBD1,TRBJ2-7,CSARDRGYEQYF,TGCAGCGCCAGGGACAGGGGGTACGAGCAGTACTTC
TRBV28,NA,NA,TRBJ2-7,CASSPGGGSVDEQYF,TGTGCCAGCAGTCCCGGTGGAGGGTCGGTGGACGAGCAGTACTTC
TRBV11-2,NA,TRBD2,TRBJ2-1,CASSLVQREVPPNEQFF,TGTGCCAGCAGCTTAGTTCAGCGGGAGGTTCCACCCAATGAGCAGTTCTTC
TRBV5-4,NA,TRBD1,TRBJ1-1,CASSSDRLGTEAFF,TGTGCCAGCAGCTCGGACAGGTTGGGCACTGAAGCTTTCTTT
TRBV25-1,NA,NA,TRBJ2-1,CASSESRGHNEQFF,TGTGCCAGCAGTGAGTCCAGGGGCCACAATGAGCAGTTCTTC
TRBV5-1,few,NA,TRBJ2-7,CASRVGDTYYEQYF,TGCGCCAGCAGGGTTGGAGACACTTACTACGAGCAGTACTTC
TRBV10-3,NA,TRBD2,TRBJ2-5,CAISGLAGETQETQYF,TGTGCCATCAGTGGGCTAGCGGGAGAAACACAAGAGACCCAGTACTTC
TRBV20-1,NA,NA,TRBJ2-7,CSARQANSRYF,TGCAGTGCTAGGCAAGCAAACAGTCGGTACTTC
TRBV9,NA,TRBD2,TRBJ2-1,CASSDNSGSRSYNEQFF,TGTGCCAGCAGCGACAATAGCGGGTCCCGGAGTTACAATGAGCAGTTCTTC
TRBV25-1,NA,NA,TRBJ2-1,CASSPEGFWSYNEQFF,TGTGCCAGCAGTCCCGAAGGGTTCTGGAGTTACAATGAGCAGTTCTTC
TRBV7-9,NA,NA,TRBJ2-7,CAYAATSPGIYEQYF,TGTGCCTACGCAGCTACAAGTCCGGGGATTTACGAGCAGTACTTC
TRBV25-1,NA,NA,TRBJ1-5,CASSELGGGQPQHF,TGTGCCAGCAGTGAATTGGGGGGCGGTCAGCCCCAGCATTTT
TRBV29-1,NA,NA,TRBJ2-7,CSVETGAHYEQYF,TGCAGCGTTGAAACGGGGGCCCACTACGAGCAGTACTTC
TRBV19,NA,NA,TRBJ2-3,CASSTLPGVGGTDTQYF,TGTGCCAGTAGTACCTTGCCCGGGGTAGGTGGCACAGATACGCAGTATTTT
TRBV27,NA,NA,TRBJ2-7,CASRQTSAYEQYF,TGTGCCAGCAGACAGACATCCGCCTACGAGCAGTACTTC
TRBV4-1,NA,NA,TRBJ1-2,CASSQVAGEAYGYTF,TGCGCCAGCAGCCAAGTAGCTGGGGAGGCCTATGGCTACACCTTC
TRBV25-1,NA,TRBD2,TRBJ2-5,CASSASGDGETQYF,TGTGCCAGCAGTGCCAGCGGGGATGGGGAGACCCAGTACTTC
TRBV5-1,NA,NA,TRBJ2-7,CASSWADDYEQYF,TGCGCCAGCAGCTGGGCAGACGATTACGAGCAGTACTTC
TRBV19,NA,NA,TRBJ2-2,CAGQGAGELFF,TGTGCCGGCCAAGGGGCCGGGGAGCTGTTTTTT
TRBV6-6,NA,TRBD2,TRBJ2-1,CASSYSGLAAYNEQFF,TGTGCCAGCAGTTACTCGGGACTAGCGGCCTACAATGAGCAGTTCTTC
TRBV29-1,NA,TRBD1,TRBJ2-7,CSVESRDRTGLSYEQYF,TGCAGCGTTGAATCCAGGGATCGGACAGGGCTCTCCTACGAGCAGTACTTC
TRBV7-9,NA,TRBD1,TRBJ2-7,CASSSSGQEALEQYF,TGTGCCAGCAGCTCCTCAGGACAGGAAGCTCTCGAGCAGTACTTC
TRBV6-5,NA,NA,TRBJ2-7,CASSYYGGSYEQYF,TGTGCCAGCAGTTATTATGGGGGCTCCTACGAGCAGTACTTC
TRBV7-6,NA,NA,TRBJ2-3,CASSLAGGSTDTQYF,TGTGCCAGCAGCTTAGCGGGGGGAAGCACAGATACGCAGTATTTT
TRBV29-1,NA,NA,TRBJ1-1,CSVAGFEGDPEKSEAFF,TGCAGCGTTGCAGGGTTTGAGGGGGACCCGGAAAAGTCTGAAGCTTTCTTT
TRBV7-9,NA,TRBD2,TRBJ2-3,CASNPGARLAGGPDTQYF,TGTGCCAGCAATCCCGGGGCCCGACTAGCGGGAGGGCCAGATACGCAGTATTTT
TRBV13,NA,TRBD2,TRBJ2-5,CASSNLAVLQETQYF,TGTGCCAGCAGCAACCTAGCGGTTCTACAAGAGACCCAGTACTTC
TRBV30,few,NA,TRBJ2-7,CAWSVGYGSYEQYF,TGTGCCTGGAGTGTTGGCTACGGCTCCTACGAGCAGTACTTC
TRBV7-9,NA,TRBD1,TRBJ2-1,CASTGGTGGIDEQFF,TGTGCCAGCACCGGTGGGACAGGGGGCATCGATGAGCAGTTCTTC
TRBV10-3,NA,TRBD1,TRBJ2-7,CAIRGDSSYEQYF,TGTGCCATCAGAGGGGACAGTTCCTACGAGCAGTACTTC
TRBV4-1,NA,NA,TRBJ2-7,CASSQVDEQYF,TGCGCCAGCAGCCAAGTCGACGAGCAGTACTTC
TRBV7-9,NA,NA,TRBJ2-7,CASSLPLGGQNSYEQYF,TGTGCCAGCAGCCTCCCCCTGGGGGGACAGAACTCCTACGAGCAGTACTTC
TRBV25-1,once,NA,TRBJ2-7,CASSLGDEQYF,TGTGCCAGCAGCCTAGGTGACGAGCAGTACTTC
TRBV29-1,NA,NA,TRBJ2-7,CSVPRESSYEQYF,TGCAGCGTTCCCCGGGAGAGCTCCTACGAGCAGTACTTC
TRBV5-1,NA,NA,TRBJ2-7,CASSFVGDSYEQYF,TGCGCCAGCAGCTTTGTGGGGGACTCCTACGAGCAGTACTTC
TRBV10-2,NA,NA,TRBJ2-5,CASSEPTQGETQYF,TGCGCCAGCAGCGAGCCGACCCAGGGAGAGACCCAGTACTTC
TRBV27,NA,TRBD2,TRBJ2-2,CATQTVGAGLTGELFF,TGTGCCACCCAAACAGTGGGAGCGGGACTCACCGGGGAGCTGTTTTTT
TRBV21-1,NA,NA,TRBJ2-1,CASSNGGADNEQFF,TGTGCCAGCAGCAATGGGGGCGCGGACAATGAGCAGTTCTTC
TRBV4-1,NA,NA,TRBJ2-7,CASSQDSYEQYF,TGCGCCAGCAGCCAAGATAGCTACGAGCAGTACTTC
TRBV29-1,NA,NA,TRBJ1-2,CSVEDYEDGDFGGYTF,TGCAGCGTTGAAGACTATGAGGATGGGGACTTCGGTGGCTACACCTTC
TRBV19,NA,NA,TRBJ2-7,CASPRDPKIYEQYF,TGTGCCAGTCCCCGGGACCCAAAAATCTACGAGCAGTACTTC
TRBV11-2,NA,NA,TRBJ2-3,CASSPGQPSTDTQYF,TGTGCCAGCAGCCCCGGACAGCCTAGCACAGATACGCAGTATTTT
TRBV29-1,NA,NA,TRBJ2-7,CSVPDPQAQGEQYF,TGCAGCGTTCCAGATCCACAGGCCCAGGGCGAGCAGTACTTC
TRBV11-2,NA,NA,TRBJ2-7,CASLAWASASSSYEQYF,TGTGCCAGCTTGGCCTGGGCTAGCGCATCGAGCTCCTACGAGCAGTACTTC
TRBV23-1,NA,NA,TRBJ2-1,CASSQFPTYNEQFF,TGCGCCAGCAGTCAATTTCCAACCTACAATGAGCAGTTCTTC
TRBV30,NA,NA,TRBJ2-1,CAWSDNPNEQFF,TGTGCCTGGAGTGATAATCCAAATGAGCAGTTCTTC
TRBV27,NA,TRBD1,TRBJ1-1,CASSLGQGPVNTEAFF,TGTGCCAGCAGTTTAGGACAGGGCCCCGTGAACACTGAAGCTTTCTTT
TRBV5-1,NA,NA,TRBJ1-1,CASRPENTEAFF,TGCGCCAGCAGACCCGAGAACACTGAAGCTTTCTTT
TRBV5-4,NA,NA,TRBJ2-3,CASSSQLSSTDTQYF,TGTGCCAGCAGCTCACAGTTGTCTAGCACAGATACGCAGTATTTT